The 10 T cell receptor beta chains given below trace back to one sample, sequenced in a study of blood T cell repertoires in COVID-19. Data came from immunoSEQ multiplex PCR; TCRdb stores just in-frame clones and leaves some out. The data show a few hundred thousand clones, with roughly 87% seen just once and 1% held by the top ten. The specimen was PBMCs or T cells enriched from blood (not recorded which). The receptors shown here come from a woman between 25 and 40 years old who had recovered from COVID-19.

This chain connects TRBV7-6 to TRBJ2-5; D perhaps matches TRBD2 (6 bases). Trimming removed 2 bases at V and 4 bases at J, with 17 bases between. Germline values: CDR1 SGHVS, CDR2 FNYEAQ. The CDR3 contains 16 residues. CDR3 residues: CASSLQHAGQGETQYF. CDR3 coding DNA: TGTGCCAGCAGCTTACAGCACGCGGGGCAGGGAGAGACCCAGTACTTC.

This clone appeared a single time. The V gene is TRBV28, the J gene TRBJ2-3; D might be TRBD2 (6 bases). Germline V lookup: CDR1 MDHEN, CDR2 SYDVKM. With 5 bases removed from V and 0 bases from J, the gap between germline ends came to 9 bases. The CDR3 consists of 14 residues. CDR3 DNA sequence: TGTGCCAGCAGTATCGGGACTAGCACAGATACGCAGTATTTT. As protein: CASSIGTSTDTQYF.

V usage is TRBV19 and J usage is TRBJ1-2; tentative D call: TRBD1 (6 bases). This CDR3 has 13 amino acids. V lost 5 bases and J 6 bases, leaving 13 bases between the germline ends. Germline lookup yields CDR1 LNHDA and CDR2 SQIVND (reference sequence). CDR3 in amino acids: CASSAGAGDGYTF. DNA of the CDR3: TGTGCCAGTAGTGCGGGGGCAGGGGATGGCTACACCTTC.

There are a few counts of this clone. The V call is TRBV7-8, the J call TRBJ1-4; the D gene is possibly TRBD1 (5 bases). V lost 1 base and J lost 7, with 16 bases in between. The germline V gene has CDR1 SGHVS and CDR2 FQNEAQ. The CDR3 has 16 amino acids. As DNA, the CDR3 is TGTGCCAGCAGCTTAGGGGGGAGGGGTGAAGGTGAAAAACTGTTTTTT. Protein sequence: CASSLGGRGEGEKLFF.

The gene calls are TRBV19 and TRBJ1-5, with TRBD1 identical over 8 bases. There are 15 residues in the CDR3. CDR1 is LNHDA and CDR2 is SQIVND in the germline V gene (reference sequence). Trimming at V came to 7 bases and at J to 6 bases, leaving 11 bases not matched to a gene. Here the CDR3 reads CASTTTQGAGQPQHF. The CDR3 nucleotides are TGTGCCAGTACTACCACGCAGGGGGCCGGTCAGCCCCAGCATTTT.

V usage is TRBV2 and J usage is TRBJ2-3, with TRBD2 identical over 10 bases. This CDR3 has 12 amino acids. Germline loops: CDR1 SNHLY, CDR2 FYNNEI. Trimming at V came to 8 bases and at J to 7 bases, leaving 3 bases not matched to a gene. The CDR3 DNA reads as TGTGCCAGCGGACTAGCGGCATATACGCAGTATTTT. The encoded protein is CASGLAAYTQYF.

The chain is built from TRBV27 and TRBJ1-5, with TRBD1 as a possible D gene (5 bases). The V end was cut by 5 bases, the J end by 2 bases, with 16 bases between. CDR1 is MNHEY and CDR2 is SMNVEV in the germline V gene (reference sequence). The length of the CDR3 is 16 residues. CDR3 nucleotides: TGTGCCAGCAGTCCGTGGTTGGGCAGGGGCAATCAGCCCCAGCATTTT. Translated: CASSPWLGRGNQPQHF.

This chain links TRBV6-5 with TRBJ1-5; D unclear. The CDR3 loop spans 15 amino acids. V was clipped by 6 bases and J by 5 bases, with 17 bases between them. The germline gives CDR1 MNHEY, CDR2 SVGAGI. The CDR3 DNA is TGTGCCAGCAGGGCGGCGCGGGCAGTCGATCAGCCCCAGCATTTT. The encoded protein is CASRAARAVDQPQHF.

This clone was seen a few times. The chain couples TRBV3-1 (or the pseudogene TRBV3-2) to TRBJ2-5; TRBD2 is a possible D gene (5 bases). V was cut by 0 bases and J by 1 base, with 12 bases left in between. From germline, CDR1 is LGHDT and CDR2 YNNKEL (reference sequence). The CDR3 sequence is 16 residues long. The DNA of the CDR3 is TGTGCCAGCAGCCAAGATCGTCCGGGGAGCCAAGAGACCCAGTACTTC. Its protein product is CASSQDRPGSQETQYF.

The rearrangement joins TRBV10-3 to TRBJ2-3; 7 bases map to TRBD2. V lost 0 bases to trimming and J lost 2 bases; unmatched junction nucleotides: 5. The CDR3 consists of 16 residues. The V gene's germline CDR1 is ENHRY and CDR2 SYGVKD. The CDR3: CAISESGGGATDTQYF. The DNA for the CDR3 is TGTGCCATCAGTGAGTCTGGCGGGGGAGCCACAGATACGCAGTATTTT.